This T cell receptor (beta chain) stems from a study of regulatory T cells in long-lasting Graves disease. Building of the TCR beta libraries involved iRepertoire HTBI primers and Arm-PCR of CDR3 regions. One entry per CDR3 protein, called by TCRdb with MiXCR from the multiplex PCR reads. This table has 350,000 to 550,000 distinct CDR3 sequences, less than 15% appearing once. Germline CDR1 reads SQVTM; CDR2 reads ANQGSEA. V dropped 4 bases and J dropped 5 bases, with 6 bases sitting between them. This CDR3 is built from 11 residues. Time point meaning: newly diagnosed GD, antithyroid drugs for less than 3 months. There was RNA extracted from PBMCs, and the TCR library was made from it. These data were also filed under a second study, of T cells in Graves' hyperthyroidism and ophthalmopathy.

Source: peripheral blood mononuclear cells (PBMCs), taken at new diagnosis, from a patient treated with antithyroid drugs. This sequence was found in a woman between 45 and 60 years old with Graves disease. V and J are TRBV29-1 and TRBJ2-4; D remains unclear. CDR3 residues: CSVAGENIQYF. CDR3 in DNA: TGCAGCGTTGCCGGAGAAAACATTCAGTACTTC.